This TCR beta chain was sequenced for a study of blood T cell repertoires in COVID-19. Study-level background: The analysed material was cDNA or gDNA that came from T cells, B-cell-depleted T cells, or PBMCs.

The table came from immunoSEQ multiplex PCR; TCRdb's copy has only in-frame clones and leaves some out. The sample has some 150,000 clones; around 90% are singletons. The germline V gene encodes CDR1 SGHRS and CDR2 YFSETQ. V lost 4 bases and J lost 9; bases outside the gene matches: 12. This CDR3 has 15 residues. The sample taken for sequencing was peripheral blood. This chain uses TRBV5-1 with TRBJ2-1; 8 bases agree with TRBD2. The source of this sequence is a woman in her fifties or sixties with active or convalescent COVID-19. The DNA of the CDR3 is TGCGCCAGCAGCCTCAACACCGGACTAGCTAGTGAGCAGTTCTTC. This codes for CASSLNTGLASEQFF.